This TCR beta chain was obtained from a study of breast tumors, draining lymph nodes, adjacent tissues. TCRdb re-called the multiplex PCR reads through MiXCR, storing one row per CDR3 protein. Altogether roughly 70,000 distinct CDR3 sequences are present, about 40% being singletons, with the ten largest covering 8% to 9.5%. The study's findings and limits: Tumor repertoires ranked between lymph nodes and nontumor tissue in diversity, with V and J gene preferences. Tumor and nontumor repertoires were significantly more similar in luminal-like than in basal-like breast cancer. Data fit most tumor T cells coming from lymph node, expanding in tumor.

Remarks on this clonotype: No antigen is known for it. Relative to the germline gene, one junction end is altered; a read error may explain this.

The CDR3 spans 14 residues. The V gene's germline CDR1 is SGHNT and CDR2 YENEEA. The chain is built from TRBV11-3 and TRBJ1-3; the match to TRBD1 covers 8 bases. The TCR sequence derives from a female donor with breast cancer. Some clones in this sample may be carry-over from other donors' samples. Material: breast tumor tissue. CDR3 sequence reads: CASSLEPTGGRVTF. The CDR3 DNA is TGTGCCAGCAGCTTAGAGCCCACAGGGGGAAGAGTTACCTTT.